The TCR beta chain described here comes from a study of CD8 T cells in ankylosing spondylitis. Study results and caveats: The clones that were linked to disease were reported to be significantly enriched in matched synovial fluid samples from ankylosing spondylitis patients. The disease-linked clones had a CD8+ phenotype and low blood frequencies. A TCR beta motif made of fewer than ten highly homologous variants seemed typical of ankylosing spondylitis blood.

Libraries for TCR beta were made by quantitative 5'-RACE with molecular barcodes. TCRdb re-called the 5' RACE reads with MiXCR, one entry per CDR3 protein. The sample shows about 480,000 distinct CDR3 sequences, under 20% of them seen only once. This clonotype was observed a handful of times. Its antigen is as yet unknown. The TCR was taken from a male donor with ankylosing spondylitis. Material for sequencing was blood, either unsorted or a sorted T cell fraction (not recorded which).

The CDR3 DNA reads TGCAGTGCTAGAGATCTCGGGACAAAGAACACCGGGGAGCTGTTTTTT. Translation gives CSARDLGTKNTGELFF. The chain uses TRBV20-1 and TRBJ2-2, with a tentative D call TRBD1 (6 bases). Looked up from germline, CDR1 is DFQATT and CDR2 is SNEGSKA (reference sequence). The V end lost 0 bases, the J end lost 1 base, and 12 bases lay between the germline ends. The CDR3 sequence is 16 residues long.